This T cell receptor beta chain was profiled in a study of T cells of healthy individuals. The sample holds a few counts of this clonotype. TCRdb recomputed calls from the 5' RACE reads with MiXCR, one row per CDR3 protein. This table has about 82,000 distinct CDR3 sequences, around 5.1% appearing once. Germline loops: CDR1 DFQATT, CDR2 SNEGSKA (reference sequence). There are 15 residues in the CDR3. The V segment lost 4 bases and the J segment 6 bases; nucleotides outside the gene matches: 13. The chain is built from TRBV20-1 and TRBJ2-7; 9 nucleotides align to TRBD2. This TCR was recovered from a female donor in good health. The CDR3 region has the DNA TGCAGTGCTACTGTACGGACTAGCGTAGGTGGCGAGCAGTACTTC. Its protein product is CSATVRTSVGGEQYF.